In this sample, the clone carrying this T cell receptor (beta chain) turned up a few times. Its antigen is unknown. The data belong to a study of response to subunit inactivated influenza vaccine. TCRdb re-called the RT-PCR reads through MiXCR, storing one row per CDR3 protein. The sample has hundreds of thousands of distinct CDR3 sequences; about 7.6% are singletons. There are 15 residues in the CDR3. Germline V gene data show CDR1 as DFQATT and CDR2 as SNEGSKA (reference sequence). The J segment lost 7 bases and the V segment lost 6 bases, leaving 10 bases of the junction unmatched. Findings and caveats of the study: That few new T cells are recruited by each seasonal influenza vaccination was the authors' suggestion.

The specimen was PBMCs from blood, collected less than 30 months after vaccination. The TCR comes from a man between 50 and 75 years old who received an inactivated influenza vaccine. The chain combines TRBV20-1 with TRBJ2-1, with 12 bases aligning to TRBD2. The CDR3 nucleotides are TGCAGTGCCCTCGACCTAGCGGGAGGGCTAAATGAGCAGTTCTTC. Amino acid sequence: CSALDLAGGLNEQFF.